This T cell receptor (beta chain) derives from a study of technical replicates of blood from a few donors. The CDR3 has 14 residues. Germline V gives CDR1 SGHTA, CDR2 FQGNSA. V gave up 3 bases and J gave up 0 bases; unmatched junction bases: 2. The table came from immunoSEQ multiplex PCR; TCRdb's copy has only in-frame clones and leaves some out. The data contain about 12,000 clones, around 95% of them seen just once; the ten biggest clones take up about 5.7%. Material: PBMCs. The receptor comes from a human donor in good health. V is TRBV7-2 and J is TRBJ2-7; TRBD1 agrees at 7 bases. DNA of the CDR3: TGTGCCAGCAGCTTGGGACAGACCTCCTACGAGCAGTACTTC. Translated: CASSLGQTSYEQYF.